A selection of T cell receptor beta chains follows, all from one sample in a study of breast tumors, draining lymph nodes, adjacent tissues. Via MiXCR, TCRdb re-called the multiplex PCR reads, giving one row per CDR3 protein. The sample lists 200,000 or so distinct CDR3 sequences, approximately 33% occurring once. The specimen sequenced was axillary lymph node tissue. Receptor source: a female donor with breast cancer. Some clones in this sample may be carry-over from other donors' samples. The CDR3 runs from the conserved cysteine through the conserved F or W.

CDR3 protein: CASSAHEGEGGTDTQYF
J gene: TRBJ2-3
V gene: TRBV12-3/TRBV12-4

CDR3 protein: CASTGQSYEQYF
J gene: TRBJ2-7
V gene: TRBV27

CDR3 protein: CASSLHGQGGGYTF
J gene: TRBJ1-2
V gene: TRBV12-3/TRBV12-4

CDR3 protein: CASSPEPAGGYTF
J gene: TRBJ1-2
V gene: TRBV7-3

CDR3 protein: CASSDRGSAEAFF
J gene: TRBJ1-1
V gene: TRBV2

CDR3 protein: CSASEGGQPQHF
J gene: TRBJ1-5
V gene: TRBV20-1

CDR3 protein: CASSPQTSGTNEQFF
J gene: TRBJ2-1
V gene: TRBV18

CDR3 protein: CASSLEQGRDTQYF
J gene: TRBJ2-3
V gene: TRBV11-2

CDR3 protein: CASSAGQVRAYEQYF
J gene: TRBJ2-7
V gene: TRBV6-1

CDR3 protein: CPSSQDLSGSQPQHF
J gene: TRBJ1-5
V gene: TRBV3-1

CDR3 protein: CAWSVLDSRYSPLHF
J gene: TRBJ1-6
V gene: TRBV30